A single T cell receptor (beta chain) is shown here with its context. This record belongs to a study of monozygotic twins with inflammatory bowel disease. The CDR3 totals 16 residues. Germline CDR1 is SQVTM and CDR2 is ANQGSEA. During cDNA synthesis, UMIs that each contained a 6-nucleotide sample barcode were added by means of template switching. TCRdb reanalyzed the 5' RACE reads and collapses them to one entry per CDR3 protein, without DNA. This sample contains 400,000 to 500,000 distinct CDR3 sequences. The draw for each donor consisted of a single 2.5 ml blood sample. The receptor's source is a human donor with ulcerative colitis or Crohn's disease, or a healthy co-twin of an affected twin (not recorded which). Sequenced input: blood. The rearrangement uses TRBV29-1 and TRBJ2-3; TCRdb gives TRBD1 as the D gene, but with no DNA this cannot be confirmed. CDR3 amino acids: CSGLGRTGGWTDTQYF.